Listed below are T cell receptor beta chains from one sample, sequenced in a study of beta chain features in type 1 diabetes. The data were produced by immunoSEQ multiplex PCR, yet TCRdb's version contains in-frame clones alone and is incomplete. The sample has almost 350,000 clones, less than 9.5% seen once. Sequenced sample: central memory CD4+ T cells from blood. These TCRs come from a woman under 30 in good health. Both conserved end residues are part of each CDR3. The order of the fields is J gene, V gene, CDR3 length, CDR3 protein.

J gene: TRBJ2-1; V gene: TRBV5-1; CDR3 length: 16; CDR3 protein: CASSSAGLAGGNEQFF
J gene: TRBJ2-3; V gene: TRBV7-2; CDR3 length: 15; CDR3 protein: CASRRPAGGADTQYF
J gene: TRBJ1-4; V gene: TRBV4-2; CDR3 length: 16; CDR3 protein: CASSDRGPVPNEKLFF
J gene: TRBJ1-2; V gene: TRBV6-5; CDR3 length: 13; CDR3 protein: CASSQWRDYGYTF
J gene: TRBJ1-2; V gene: TRBV28; CDR3 length: 12; CDR3 protein: CASSEGIYGYTF
J gene: TRBJ2-7; V gene: TRBV19; CDR3 length: 11; CDR3 protein: CASRDWDEQYF
J gene: TRBJ1-1; V gene: TRBV7-8; CDR3 length: 13; CDR3 protein: CASSLDRGTEAFF
J gene: TRBJ2-3; V gene: TRBV9; CDR3 length: 15; CDR3 protein: CASSVGHASTDTQYF
J gene: TRBJ2-2; V gene: TRBV7-3; CDR3 length: 13; CDR3 protein: CASSPTTTGELFF
J gene: TRBJ2-7; V gene: TRBV7-3; CDR3 length: 13; CDR3 protein: CASGLAGASEQYF
J gene: TRBJ2-1; V gene: TRBV5-1; CDR3 length: 13; CDR3 protein: CASRRARNNEQFF
J gene: TRBJ2-1; V gene: TRBV19; CDR3 length: 12; CDR3 protein: CASSSIGKTRFF
J gene: TRBJ2-5; V gene: TRBV11-2; CDR3 length: 15; CDR3 protein: CASSYGGTRQETQYF
J gene: TRBJ2-2; V gene: TRBV5-1; CDR3 length: 15; CDR3 protein: CASSTGRAGYGELFF
J gene: TRBJ2-5; V gene: TRBV9; CDR3 length: 12; CDR3 protein: CASSLTEETQYF
J gene: TRBJ2-1; V gene: TRBV7-9; CDR3 length: 14; CDR3 protein: CASSWDRVNNEQFF
J gene: TRBJ2-5; V gene: TRBV11-1; CDR3 length: 15; CDR3 protein: CASSLGGRGKETQYF